This entry features one T cell receptor beta chain sequence. Its cognate antigen is unknown. Donors consisted of healthy bone marrow donors. PCR employed 60 Vbeta and 13 Jbeta primers. The method was immunoSEQ multiplex PCR; TCRdb's version includes in-frame clones alone and lacks a portion of them. The table has 150,000 to 180,000 clones, more than 70% seen once. This sample is drawn from a study of cytomegalovirus exposure and HLA in healthy donors. Study results and limitations: Cytomegalovirus association was assigned to approximately 180 TCR beta chains. Researchers reported that a few CMV-associated chains were confirmed in vitro as CMV antigen-specific.

This sequence originates from a woman in her thirties or forties in good health and CMV-seropositive. Sequenced: PBMCs.

DNA of the CDR3: TGTGCCACCCAAAAACAAAGACTAGCGGGAGATACCCAGTACTTC. Protein sequence: CATQKQRLAGDTQYF. The chain uses TRBV27 and TRBJ2-5, with 12 bases matching TRBD2. V shed 10 bases and J 8 bases; nucleotides not matched to a gene: 14. The CDR3 has 15 amino acids. CDR1 and CDR2 from the germline V gene are MNHEY and SMNVEV (reference sequence).